The next 7 T cell receptor beta chains were all read from a single sample in a study of persistence of HIV-infected CD4 T cells. No antigens are known for them. The immunoSEQ assay was version 4, run in survey mode. Generated by immunoSEQ multiplex PCR, the TCRdb table keeps only in-frame clones and is missing some. The data show 30,000 to 45,000 clones, with approximately 78% seen just once and 0.85% to 1% held by the top ten. An overlapping HIV-1 Gag peptide pool stimulated these cells at 0.95 to 1 ug/peptide/mL. CD40L/CD69 double-negative CD45RO-high memory CD4+ T cells were collected. Sequenced material: cultured CD4+ T cells from PBMCs, taken from a patient who received antiretroviral therapy. These receptors all stem from an adult with HIV. The donor label of this sample is uncertain.

This sequence joins TRBV6-1 and TRBJ2-2; D unresolved. The V gene's germline CDR1 is MNHNS and CDR2 SASEGT. The CDR3 is 14 amino acids. The V end was cut by 1 base, the J end by 4 bases, with 7 bases between. As DNA, the CDR3 is TGTGCCAGCAGTGAAGGCCGGTCCACCGGGGAGCTGTTTTTT. It is translated as CASSEGRSTGELFF.

J is TRBJ1-3 and V is TRBV9; 7 bases agree with TRBD1. The CDR3 is 16 amino acids. Looked up from germline, CDR1 is SGDLS and CDR2 is YYNGEE. J gave up 2 bases and V 4 bases, and 9 bases lay outside the gene matches. CDR3 region: CASSPRQGVTGNTIYF. The CDR3 nucleotides are TGTGCCAGCAGCCCGAGACAGGGAGTAACTGGAAACACCATATATTTT.

The chain recombines TRBV2 with TRBJ1-2; D is uncertain. Trimming shortened V by 8 bases and J by 8 bases, and 18 bases separated the two germline ends. There are 13 residues in the CDR3. Germline CDR1 SNHLY, CDR2 FYNNEI. CDR3 sequence (DNA): TGTGCCAGCGGAACGGGGATGGTAGGGGGCTACACCTTC. Translated: CASGTGMVGGYTF.

The chain employs TRBV30 and TRBJ1-2; 11 bases are a match to TRBD1. This CDR3 is built from 16 residues. The V and J ends lost 8 bases and 4 bases, in that order; junction bases with no gene match: 15. In germline, CDR1 is GTSNPN, CDR2 SVGIG (reference sequence). The CDR3 here is CAGETAGDRGSYGYTF. DNA of the CDR3: TGTGCCGGCGAGACAGCGGGGGACAGGGGGTCCTATGGCTACACCTTC. The full variable domain, its missing parts supplied by reference TRBV30 and TRBJ1-2, is SQTIHQWPATLVQPVGSPLSLECTVEGTSNPNLYWYRQAAGRGLQLLFYSVGIGQISSEVPQNLSASRPQDRQFILSSKKLLLSDSGFYLCAGETAGDRGSYGYTFGSGTRLTVV.

The rearrangement joins TRBV10-3 to TRBJ2-3; D may be TRBD1 (6 bases). The CDR3 has 11 amino acids. The V gene's germline CDR1 is ENHRY and CDR2 SYGVKD. V gave up 8 bases and J gave up 7 bases, with 10 bases separating them. The CDR3 here is CAIFGDNTQYF. In nucleotides, the CDR3 is TGTGCCATCTTTGGGGACAATACGCAGTATTTT.

The CDR3 DNA reads TGTGCCAGCAGTGCGCCGAGGCTAGCTTCCACCGGGGAGCTGTTTTTT. Encoded protein: CASSAPRLASTGELFF. The V gene is TRBV5-6, the J gene TRBJ2-2; a weak D match, TRBD2 (5 bases). CDR3 length: 16 amino acids. V was clipped by 5 bases and J by 4 bases, with 18 bases between them. Germline V lookup: CDR1 SGHDT, CDR2 YYEEEE.

The rearrangement joins TRBV27 to TRBJ1-2, with D maybe TRBD1 (6 bases). From germline, CDR1 is MNHEY and CDR2 SMNVEV (reference sequence). The CDR3 consists of 16 residues. The V end was cut by 2 bases, the J end by 0 bases, with 13 bases between. CDR3 bases: TGTGCCAGCAGTTTAAAGGGGGGGGCCACTAACTATGGCTACACCTTC. It is translated as CASSLKGGATNYGYTF.